Listed below are T cell receptor beta chains from one sample, sequenced in a study of response to subunit inactivated influenza vaccine. MiXCR was run by TCRdb on the RT-PCR reads, yielding one entry per CDR3 protein. The sample carries about 170,000 distinct CDR3 sequences, approximately 12% recorded once. Separately, the same data were catalogued under a study of T cells expressing NK-cell markers.

The sequencing used CD8+ T cells sorted from PBMCs, collected about 11 days after vaccination. Every receptor here comes from a man in his fifties or sixties who received an inactivated influenza vaccine. Each CDR3 is given with its conserved first and last residue. The D gene is left open where the match is weak. Only part of the rows carry a size: once, few, many, or a class if the clone is expanded.

CDR3 DNA: TGTGCCAGCAGTGCCTCGGACAGGGGGAGCTCCTACGAGCAGTACTTC
CDR3 protein: CASSASDRGSSYEQYF
V gene: TRBV6-5
D gene: TRBD1
J gene: TRBJ2-7
clone size: many

CDR3 DNA: TGTGCCAGCGCCGGGGGTGGGAGCAATCAGCCCCAGCATTTT
CDR3 protein: CASAGGGSNQPQHF
V gene: TRBV12-3/TRBV12-4
D gene: NA
J gene: TRBJ1-5
clone size: NA

CDR3 DNA: TGTGCCTGGAGTCGAGTAGCTTACAATGAGCAGTTCTTC
CDR3 protein: CAWSRVAYNEQFF
V gene: TRBV30
D gene: NA
J gene: TRBJ2-1
clone size: NA

CDR3 DNA: TGTGCCAGCGAGGGACAGATAGAGACCCAGTACTTC
CDR3 protein: CASEGQIETQYF
V gene: TRBV11-1
D gene: TRBD1
J gene: TRBJ2-5
clone size: NA

CDR3 DNA: TGCGCCAGCCGGCAGGGATACAATGAGCAGTTCTTC
CDR3 protein: CASRQGYNEQFF
V gene: TRBV5-1
D gene: NA
J gene: TRBJ2-1
clone size: few

CDR3 DNA: TGTGCCAGCAGCCCAGGGGGGAACACTGAAGCTTTCTTT
CDR3 protein: CASSPGGNTEAFF
V gene: TRBV5-6
D gene: TRBD1
J gene: TRBJ1-1
clone size: few

CDR3 DNA: TGTGCCAGCAGTTACGCACAGGCTTACTATGGCTACACCTTC
CDR3 protein: CASSYAQAYYGYTF
V gene: TRBV6-2/TRBV6-3
D gene: NA
J gene: TRBJ1-2
clone size: NA

CDR3 DNA: TGTGCCAGCAGTTTCCAGGGTTCCTACAATGAGCAGTTCTTC
CDR3 protein: CASSFQGSYNEQFF
V gene: TRBV28
D gene: NA
J gene: TRBJ2-1
clone size: NA

CDR3 DNA: TGTGCCAGCAGCTTAGCTGGTTCGAGAGGCTTTAGTGAGCAGTTCTTC
CDR3 protein: CASSLAGSRGFSEQFF
V gene: TRBV7-8
D gene: NA
J gene: TRBJ2-1
clone size: few

CDR3 DNA: TGTGCCAGCAGCCAAGAGGGAAGGACAGGGGCTTACAATGAGCAGTTCTTC
CDR3 protein: CASSQEGRTGAYNEQFF
V gene: TRBV3-1
D gene: TRBD1
J gene: TRBJ2-1
clone size: few

CDR3 DNA: TGTGCCAGCAGTTACTCCCTTGTGGCGGGACTCTATGGCTACACCTTC
CDR3 protein: CASSYSLVAGLYGYTF
V gene: TRBV6-2/TRBV6-3
D gene: NA
J gene: TRBJ1-2
clone size: NA

CDR3 DNA: TGTGCCAGCAGCTTAGGTGCCTATGGCTACACCTTC
CDR3 protein: CASSLGAYGYTF
V gene: TRBV7-9
D gene: NA
J gene: TRBJ1-2
clone size: many

CDR3 DNA: TGTGCCAGCAGCTATGGACAGGGGGTGGGTAATGAGCAGTTCTTC
CDR3 protein: CASSYGQGVGNEQFF
V gene: TRBV4-2
D gene: TRBD1
J gene: TRBJ2-1
clone size: few

CDR3 DNA: TGTGCCAGCAGCTTAATGAACTCTGGAAACACCATATATTTT
CDR3 protein: CASSLMNSGNTIYF
V gene: TRBV7-9
D gene: NA
J gene: TRBJ1-3
clone size: NA

CDR3 DNA: TGCGCCAGCCATAGACAGAAACCCAATGAGCAGTTCTTC
CDR3 protein: CASHRQKPNEQFF
V gene: TRBV5-1
D gene: NA
J gene: TRBJ2-1
clone size: few

CDR3 DNA: TGTGCCAGCGGCCTAGCGGGGGGTGGAGAGACCCAGTACTTC
CDR3 protein: CASGLAGGGETQYF
V gene: TRBV7-8
D gene: TRBD2
J gene: TRBJ2-5
clone size: many

CDR3 DNA: TGTGCCAGCAGTTTCGGCCGTCAAAGCTACGAGCAGTACTTC
CDR3 protein: CASSFGRQSYEQYF
V gene: TRBV28
D gene: NA
J gene: TRBJ2-7
clone size: NA

CDR3 DNA: TGCGCCAGCAGTTTGCCGGGACTAAACTACAATGAGCAGTTCTTC
CDR3 protein: CASSLPGLNYNEQFF
V gene: TRBV5-1
D gene: TRBD2
J gene: TRBJ2-1
clone size: many

CDR3 DNA: TGCGCCAGCAGAAATGAGCTGAACACTGAAGCTTTCTTT
CDR3 protein: CASRNELNTEAFF
V gene: TRBV5-1
D gene: NA
J gene: TRBJ1-1
clone size: NA

CDR3 DNA: TGTGCCAGCAGCTTAGGGACGGGAGTAGAGCTGTTTTTT
CDR3 protein: CASSLGTGVELFF
V gene: TRBV7-2
D gene: NA
J gene: TRBJ2-2
clone size: medium-sized

CDR3 DNA: TGTGCCAGCAGTGAACGGGAGGGCCTCAACGAGCAGTACTTC
CDR3 protein: CASSEREGLNEQYF
V gene: TRBV2
D gene: TRBD2
J gene: TRBJ2-7
clone size: NA

CDR3 DNA: TGTGCCAGCACCGACGGGTCTTTGGCGCCTCCTAACTATGGCTACACCTTC
CDR3 protein: CASTDGSLAPPNYGYTF
V gene: TRBV6-2/TRBV6-3
D gene: NA
J gene: TRBJ1-2
clone size: NA

CDR3 DNA: TGCAGCGTGGAGGGGATTGAGGACAGAACCTATGGCTACACCTTC
CDR3 protein: CSVEGIEDRTYGYTF
V gene: TRBV29-1
D gene: NA
J gene: TRBJ1-2
clone size: many

CDR3 DNA: TGCGCCAGCAGCTTAAGCGACGCGAACACCGGGGAGCTGTTTTTT
CDR3 protein: CASSLSDANTGELFF
V gene: TRBV5-1
D gene: NA
J gene: TRBJ2-2
clone size: NA

CDR3 DNA: TGTGCCACCAGCAACCCACAGGGTGGCTCCTACAATGAGCAGTTCTTC
CDR3 protein: CATSNPQGGSYNEQFF
V gene: TRBV15
D gene: NA
J gene: TRBJ2-1
clone size: NA

CDR3 DNA: TGTGCCAGCAGCAGCTTAGTTGGGGTGCAGACCTCCTACGAGCAGTACTTC
CDR3 protein: CASSSLVGVQTSYEQYF
V gene: TRBV7-9
D gene: NA
J gene: TRBJ2-7
clone size: NA

CDR3 DNA: TGCGCCAGCAGTGCCGAGATCTACGAGCAGTACTTC
CDR3 protein: CASSAEIYEQYF
V gene: TRBV10-2
D gene: NA
J gene: TRBJ2-7
clone size: few